The rows below give T cell receptor beta chains drawn from one sample of a study of CD8+CD57+ T cells in acquired aplastic anemia. Via MiXCR, TCRdb re-called the reads, giving one row per CDR3 protein. This table holds around 200,000 distinct CDR3 sequences, roughly 50% found once. The material sequenced was sorted CD4+, CD8+, or CD8+CD57+ T cells (not recorded which) from PBMCs. Source of these receptors: a human donor with aplastic anemia. Both conserved end residues are part of each CDR3. Each record gives: J gene, clone size, V gene, D gene, CDR3 protein, CDR3 DNA. D genes are given only for firm matches. Part of the rows lack a size; the others show once, few, many or a class for expanded clones.

j_gene: TRBJ1-5
abundance: few
v_gene: TRBV2
d_gene: TRBD1
CDR3aa: CASSEGQGFGQPQHF
CDR3nt: TGTGCCAGCAGTGAAGGACAGGGGTTTGGTCAGCCCCAGCATTTT

j_gene: TRBJ2-5
abundance: many
v_gene: TRBV18
d_gene: NA
CDR3aa: CASSQGIGETQYF
CDR3nt: TGTGCCAGCTCACAGGGTATAGGGGAGACCCAGTACTTC

j_gene: TRBJ1-2
abundance: few
v_gene: TRBV3-1
d_gene: TRBD1
CDR3aa: CASSQGLSGQGHGYTF
CDR3nt: TGTGCCAGCAGCCAAGGTTTATCGGGACAGGGCCATGGCTACACCTTC

j_gene: TRBJ2-7
abundance: many
v_gene: TRBV3-1
d_gene: NA
CDR3aa: CASRLGGYEQYF
CDR3nt: TGTGCCAGCAGACTCGGTGGTTACGAGCAGTACTTC

j_gene: TRBJ1-1
abundance: NA
v_gene: TRBV5-6
d_gene: NA
CDR3aa: CASSLWTQQREAFF
CDR3nt: TGTGCCAGCAGCTTGTGGACACAACAGCGTGAAGCTTTCTTT

j_gene: TRBJ2-3
abundance: many
v_gene: TRBV5-6
d_gene: TRBD2
CDR3aa: CASSLAPGLEADTQYF
CDR3nt: TGTGCCAGCAGCTTGGCGCCGGGACTAGAGGCAGATACGCAGTATTTT

j_gene: TRBJ1-6
abundance: NA
v_gene: TRBV7-4
d_gene: NA
CDR3aa: CASSSHSSPLHF
CDR3nt: TGTGCCAGCAGCTCACACTCATCACCCCTCCACTTT

j_gene: TRBJ1-5
abundance: NA
v_gene: TRBV28
d_gene: NA
CDR3aa: CASSLGGSGQPQHF
CDR3nt: TGTGCCAGCAGTTTAGGGGGGAGCGGTCAGCCCCAGCATTTT

j_gene: TRBJ2-5
abundance: NA
v_gene: TRBV7-9
d_gene: TRBD2
CDR3aa: CASSGGGGIRETQYF
CDR3nt: TGTGCCAGCAGTGGGGGCGGGGGGATCAGAGAGACCCAGTACTTC

j_gene: TRBJ2-7
abundance: NA
v_gene: TRBV5-1
d_gene: TRBD2
CDR3aa: CASSLAATSGRYEQYF
CDR3nt: TGCGCCAGCAGCTTGGCCGCGACTAGCGGGAGGTACGAGCAGTACTTC

j_gene: TRBJ2-5
abundance: NA
v_gene: TRBV10-3
d_gene: NA
CDR3aa: CAIRAEETQYF
CDR3nt: TGTGCCATCAGGGCAGAAGAGACCCAGTACTTC

j_gene: TRBJ2-1
abundance: many
v_gene: TRBV11-2
d_gene: NA
CDR3aa: CASSLVWGGGRNEQFF
CDR3nt: TGTGCCAGCAGCTTAGTATGGGGGGGCGGTAGGAATGAGCAGTTCTTC

j_gene: TRBJ2-7
abundance: NA
v_gene: TRBV30
d_gene: NA
CDR3aa: CAWSVGGTFYEQYF
CDR3nt: TGTGCCTGGAGTGTAGGGGGAACGTTCTACGAGCAGTACTTC

j_gene: TRBJ1-4
abundance: many
v_gene: TRBV10-1
d_gene: NA
CDR3aa: CATRTGSEKLFF
CDR3nt: TGCGCCACCCGAACAGGAAGCGAAAAACTGTTTTTT

j_gene: TRBJ1-1
abundance: many
v_gene: TRBV5-1
d_gene: NA
CDR3aa: CASSLGGTQNTEAFF
CDR3nt: TGCGCCAGCAGCTTGGGTGGCACCCAGAACACTGAAGCTTTCTTT

j_gene: TRBJ2-7
abundance: NA
v_gene: TRBV25-1
d_gene: TRBD1
CDR3aa: CASGEPGQGGLEQYF
CDR3nt: TGTGCCAGCGGGGAACCGGGACAGGGAGGCCTCGAGCAGTACTTC

j_gene: TRBJ1-1
abundance: NA
v_gene: TRBV19
d_gene: NA
CDR3aa: CASRQGLVTEAFF
CDR3nt: TGTGCCAGTAGACAGGGTCTCGTCACTGAAGCTTTCTTT

j_gene: TRBJ2-5
abundance: NA
v_gene: TRBV7-9
d_gene: NA
CDR3aa: CASSLGRLGTQYF
CDR3nt: TGTGCCAGCAGCTTAGGTCGACTGGGGACCCAGTACTTC

j_gene: TRBJ2-7
abundance: few
v_gene: TRBV10-3
d_gene: NA
CDR3aa: CAISAGERLEQYF
CDR3nt: TGTGCCATCAGTGCGGGGGAGCGCCTCGAGCAGTACTTC

j_gene: TRBJ2-7
abundance: NA
v_gene: TRBV2
d_gene: TRBD2
CDR3aa: CASRVTSGGFYEQYF
CDR3nt: TGTGCCAGCAGGGTCACTAGCGGGGGATTTTACGAGCAGTACTTC

j_gene: TRBJ2-1
abundance: many
v_gene: TRBV2
d_gene: TRBD2
CDR3aa: CASSRTRAGEANEQFF
CDR3nt: TGTGCCAGCAGCCGTACGAGAGCGGGGGAGGCCAATGAGCAGTTCTTC

j_gene: TRBJ2-2
abundance: NA
v_gene: TRBV4-2
d_gene: TRBD2
CDR3aa: CASSTHAGGANTGELFF
CDR3nt: TGTGCCAGCAGTACGCATGCCGGGGGGGCGAACACCGGGGAGCTGTTTTTT

j_gene: TRBJ1-2
abundance: few
v_gene: TRBV7-9
d_gene: NA
CDR3aa: CASHRANYGYTF
CDR3nt: TGTGCCAGTCACAGGGCCAACTATGGCTACACCTTC

j_gene: TRBJ1-1
abundance: many
v_gene: TRBV19
d_gene: NA
CDR3aa: CASTVVLREGGNTEAFF
CDR3nt: TGTGCCAGTACCGTCGTACTAAGGGAAGGAGGGAACACTGAAGCTTTCTTT

j_gene: TRBJ2-7
abundance: once
v_gene: TRBV5-4
d_gene: NA
CDR3aa: CASSLAGKAYEQYF
CDR3nt: TGTGCCAGCAGCTTAGCAGGGAAAGCCTACGAGCAGTACTTC

j_gene: TRBJ2-2
abundance: NA
v_gene: TRBV19
d_gene: NA
CDR3aa: CASSIPGELFF
CDR3nt: TGTGCCAGTAGTATTCCCGGGGAGCTGTTTTTT

j_gene: TRBJ2-5
abundance: NA
v_gene: TRBV7-9
d_gene: NA
CDR3aa: CASSFASETQYF
CDR3nt: TGTGCCAGCAGCTTTGCCTCGGAGACCCAGTACTTC

j_gene: TRBJ1-1
abundance: many
v_gene: TRBV19
d_gene: NA
CDR3aa: CASSSNREDTEAFF
CDR3nt: TGTGCCAGTAGTAGTAACAGGGAGGACACTGAAGCTTTCTTT

j_gene: TRBJ2-1
abundance: NA
v_gene: TRBV24-1
d_gene: NA
CDR3aa: CATSDSISNEQFF
CDR3nt: TGTGCCACCAGTGATTCCATCTCCAATGAGCAGTTCTTC

j_gene: TRBJ2-7
abundance: NA
v_gene: TRBV20-1
d_gene: NA
CDR3aa: CSARDSLSSYEQYF
CDR3nt: TGCAGTGCTAGAGACAGCCTCAGCTCCTACGAGCAGTACTTC

j_gene: TRBJ2-7
abundance: many
v_gene: TRBV7-3
d_gene: NA
CDR3aa: CASSFSGGLEQYF
CDR3nt: TGTGCCAGCAGCTTTTCCGGGGGCCTCGAGCAGTACTTC

j_gene: TRBJ1-2
abundance: NA
v_gene: TRBV12-3/TRBV12-4
d_gene: NA
CDR3aa: CASRKGGYGYTF
CDR3nt: TGTGCCAGCCGAAAAGGAGGGTATGGCTACACCTTC

j_gene: TRBJ1-4
abundance: many
v_gene: TRBV4-1
d_gene: NA
CDR3aa: CASSLGTYEKLFF
CDR3nt: TGCGCCAGCAGCCTAGGCACCTATGAAAAACTGTTTTTT

j_gene: TRBJ1-6
abundance: NA
v_gene: TRBV19
d_gene: NA
CDR3aa: CASSIDRGSPLHF
CDR3nt: TGTGCCAGTAGTATAGATCGGGGCTCACCCCTCCACTTT

j_gene: TRBJ1-5
abundance: once
v_gene: TRBV29-1
d_gene: NA
CDR3aa: CSVQDGNQPQHF
CDR3nt: TGCAGCGTTCAGGATGGGAATCAGCCCCAGCATTTT

j_gene: TRBJ2-7
abundance: NA
v_gene: TRBV11-2
d_gene: NA
CDR3aa: CASSLRIGRGLNEQYF
CDR3nt: TGTGCCAGCAGCCTTCGTATCGGCAGGGGCCTCAACGAGCAGTACTTC

j_gene: TRBJ1-6
abundance: NA
v_gene: TRBV20-1
d_gene: NA
CDR3aa: CSARDLRAGDFSPLHF
CDR3nt: TGCAGTGCTAGAGATCTTAGGGCAGGGGACTTTTCACCCCTCCACTTT

j_gene: TRBJ2-7
abundance: NA
v_gene: TRBV2
d_gene: TRBD1
CDR3aa: CATSGQGQEFYEQYF
CDR3nt: TGTGCCACCAGTGGACAGGGGCAGGAGTTCTACGAGCAGTACTTC

j_gene: TRBJ2-1
abundance: few
v_gene: TRBV20-1
d_gene: TRBD1
CDR3aa: CSATGSGGNEQFF
CDR3nt: TGCAGTGCTACTGGTTCAGGGGGCAATGAGCAGTTCTTC

j_gene: TRBJ1-1
abundance: NA
v_gene: TRBV19
d_gene: NA
CDR3aa: CASSPAGGVEAFF
CDR3nt: TGTGCCAGTAGTCCGGCCGGGGGGGTCGAAGCTTTCTTT

j_gene: TRBJ2-5
abundance: NA
v_gene: TRBV20-1
d_gene: TRBD2
CDR3aa: CSARSTSGRVVETQYF
CDR3nt: TGCAGTGCTAGATCGACTAGCGGGAGGGTTGTGGAGACCCAGTACTTC

j_gene: TRBJ2-5
abundance: once
v_gene: TRBV20-1
d_gene: TRBD1
CDR3aa: CSATTGQGSQETQYF
CDR3nt: TGCAGTGCTACCACCGGACAGGGAAGCCAAGAGACCCAGTACTTC

j_gene: TRBJ1-1
abundance: NA
v_gene: TRBV19
d_gene: TRBD1
CDR3aa: CASEVRQGRGAEAFF
CDR3nt: TGTGCCAGTGAGGTCCGACAGGGGAGGGGCGCTGAAGCTTTCTTT

j_gene: TRBJ2-5
abundance: NA
v_gene: TRBV7-3
d_gene: NA
CDR3aa: CASSLRREETQYF
CDR3nt: TGTGCCAGCAGCTTAAGACGGGAAGAGACCCAGTACTTC

j_gene: TRBJ1-1
abundance: NA
v_gene: TRBV25-1
d_gene: NA
CDR3aa: CASTSPGHRNAEAFF
CDR3nt: TGTGCCAGCACCTCGCCGGGACACCGGAACGCTGAAGCCTTCTTT

j_gene: TRBJ2-3
abundance: NA
v_gene: TRBV2
d_gene: NA
CDR3aa: CASTAGTTDTQYF
CDR3nt: TGTGCCAGCACCGCCGGGACCACAGATACGCAGTATTTT

j_gene: TRBJ2-7
abundance: many
v_gene: TRBV24-1
d_gene: TRBD2
CDR3aa: CATPLGTSGGAGHEQYF
CDR3nt: TGTGCCACCCCCCTCGGGACTAGCGGGGGGGCCGGCCACGAGCAGTACTTC

j_gene: TRBJ2-7
abundance: few
v_gene: TRBV3-1
d_gene: NA
CDR3aa: CASSQGADREQYF
CDR3nt: TGTGCCAGCAGCCAAGGCGCCGATCGGGAGCAGTACTTC

j_gene: TRBJ1-1
abundance: many
v_gene: TRBV5-6
d_gene: NA
CDR3aa: CASSLNGGNLNTEAFF
CDR3nt: TGTGCCAGCAGTTTAAATGGGGGGAACTTGAACACTGAAGCTTTCTTT

j_gene: TRBJ2-1
abundance: NA
v_gene: TRBV28
d_gene: TRBD1
CDR3aa: CASKPGQGAITGEQFF
CDR3nt: TGTGCCAGCAAACCGGGACAGGGAGCCATCACCGGGGAGCAGTTCTTC

j_gene: TRBJ2-2
abundance: few
v_gene: TRBV5-1
d_gene: TRBD2
CDR3aa: CASSLEAGGRSGELFF
CDR3nt: TGCGCCAGCAGCTTGGAAGCGGGGGGGCGTTCCGGGGAGCTGTTTTTT

j_gene: TRBJ1-1
abundance: many
v_gene: TRBV9
d_gene: NA
CDR3aa: CASSVGDVTNTEAFF
CDR3nt: TGTGCCAGCAGCGTAGGAGATGTGACGAACACTGAAGCTTTCTTT